The sequence of this T cell receptor (beta chain) was determined in a study of Graves' ophthalmopathy and Graves' hyperthyroidism. This clonotype was counted at least ten times. Antigen unknown. The CDR3 spans 16 residues. The J segment lost 1 base and the V segment lost 7 bases, leaving 9 bases of the junction unmatched. Germline loops: CDR1 LNHDA, CDR2 SQIVND (reference sequence). RNA transcripts provided the template for amplifying TCR beta CDR3 regions. RT-PCR was first run with HTBI primers, then multiplex PCR in a second round. TCRdb reanalysed the multiplex PCR reads using MiXCR and keeps one entry per CDR3 protein. The table includes about 380,000 distinct CDR3 sequences, approximately 15% detected once. The authors diagnosed from clinical symptoms, serum thyroxine, TRAb, thyroid ultrasound and orbital computed tomography. General study findings and limits: In separating ophthalmopathy from stable hyperthyroidism, a 13-signature model achieved about 90% sensitivity and 81.08% specificity. The authors also found most expanded thyroid clonotypes above 0.001 frequency in blood.

The rearrangement links TRBV19 to TRBJ2-2; 7 bases match TRBD2. Sequencing used peripheral blood. This TCR was recovered from a woman between 18 and 30 years old with stable Graves' hyperthyroidism. The CDR3 spells CASTLTGGKNTGELFF. The CDR3 bases are TGTGCCAGTACCCTCACGGGGGGTAAGAACACCGGGGAGCTGTTTTTT. Full variable domain (rest looked up from reference TRBV19 and TRBJ2-2): DGGITQSPKYLFRKEGQNVTLSCEQNLNHDAMYWYRQDPGQGLRLIYYSQIVNDFQKGDIAEGYSVSREKKESFPLTVTSAQKNPTAFYLCASTLTGGKNTGELFFGEGSRLTVL.